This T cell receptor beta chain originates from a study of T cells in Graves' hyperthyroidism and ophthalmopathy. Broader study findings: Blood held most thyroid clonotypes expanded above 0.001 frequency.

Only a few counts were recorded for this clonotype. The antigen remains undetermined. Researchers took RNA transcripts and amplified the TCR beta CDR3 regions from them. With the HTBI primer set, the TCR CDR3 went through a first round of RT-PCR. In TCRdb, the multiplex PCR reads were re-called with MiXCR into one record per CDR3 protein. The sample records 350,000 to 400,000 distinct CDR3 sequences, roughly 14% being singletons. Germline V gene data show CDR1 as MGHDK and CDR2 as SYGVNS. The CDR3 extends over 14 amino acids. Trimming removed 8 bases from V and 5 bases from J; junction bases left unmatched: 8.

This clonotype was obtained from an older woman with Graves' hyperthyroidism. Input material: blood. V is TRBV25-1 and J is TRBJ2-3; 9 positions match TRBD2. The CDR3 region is CASEKREAGDTQYF. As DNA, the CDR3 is TGTGCCAGCGAGAAGCGGGAGGCAGGAGATACGCAGTATTTT.